The T cell receptor beta chain under discussion was sequenced for a study of blood T cell repertoires in COVID-19. Looking at the study overall: Both acute and convalescent COVID-19 samples were obtained from the United States, Italy and Spain. Sample material is recorded as cDNA or gDNA derived from T cells, B-cell-depleted T cells, or PBMCs.

Those enrolled in Seattle joined during active infection and were followed longitudinally afterward. Sequenced by immunoSEQ multiplex PCR; TCRdb stores in-frame clones only, minus some. Altogether 200,000 to 300,000 clones are present, around nine tenths being singletons, with the ten largest covering over 5%. V was pared by 7 bases and J by 3 bases, with 9 bases of the junction left unmatched. The CDR3 totals 15 residues. Germline values: CDR1 SQVTM, CDR2 ANQGSEA. The sequenced sample consisted of peripheral blood. This receptor was identified in a woman between 55 and 75 years old with COVID-19, enrolled during active disease. The V gene is TRBV29-1, the J gene TRBJ2-7, with 13 bases matching TRBD2. As DNA, the CDR3 is TGCAGCGCAACGGGACTAGCGGGAAAACTCTACGAGCAGTACTTC. Its translation is CSATGLAGKLYEQYF.